Following are 19 T cell receptor beta chains from one sample sequenced in a study of T-cell memory formation after mild COVID-19. MiXCR was run by TCRdb on the 5' RACE reads, yielding one entry per CDR3 protein. The sample carries roughly 150,000 distinct CDR3 sequences, approximately 13% recorded once. Sequenced input: PBMCs or a T cell subset sorted from them (not recorded which). The receptors were gathered from a man younger than 30 who had mild COVID-19 (a few samples of this study predate the infection). Cell type and time point are not known.

This clonotype was counted only a few times. The rearrangement joins TRBV6-5 to TRBJ2-1; TRBD1 or TRBD2 may be the D gene (6 bases each). CDR3 length: 15 amino acids. CDR1 is MNHEY, CDR2 SVGAGI, per germline. The V end lost 6 bases, the J end lost 5 bases, and 17 bases lay between the germline ends. The CDR3 here is CASRTGAAGHNEQFF. The CDR3 DNA reads as TGTGCCAGCAGGACGGGGGCGGCAGGGCACAATGAGCAGTTCTTC.

The V and J genes are TRBV25-1 and TRBJ2-1; possibly TRBD1 for D (6 bases). The V gene's germline CDR1 is MGHDK and CDR2 SYGVNS. The CDR3 is 16 amino acids. Trimming pared 5 bases from V and 0 bases from J, leaving 14 bases between. The DNA of the CDR3 is TGTGCCAGCAGTAACGGACAGAGAAGCTCCTACAATGAGCAGTTCTTC. Protein: CASSNGQRSSYNEQFF.

The rearrangement uses TRBV7-2 and TRBJ1-1; D not resolved. Trimming took off 2 bases at V and 1 base at J, with 11 bases between the two ends. The CDR3 consists of 15 residues. Germline-derived CDR1 and CDR2 are SGHTA and FQGNSA. In nucleotides, the CDR3 is TGTGCCAGCAGCTTACCTCTGAGCACGAACACTGAAGCTTTCTTT. It translates to CASSLPLSTNTEAFF.

V is TRBV20-1 and J is TRBJ1-6; 8 nucleotides match TRBD1. CDR1 DFQATT and CDR2 SNEGSKA come from the germline V gene (reference sequence). The V gene end was trimmed by 1 base and the J gene end by 1 base; junction bases not matched to a gene: 3. There are 16 residues in the CDR3. CDR3 DNA: TGCAGTGCTAGAGTAGGACAGGGATCCTATAATTCACCCCTCCACTTT. Its protein is CSARVGQGSYNSPLHF.

The rearrangement links TRBV12-3 or TRBV12-4 to TRBJ1-5, with 7 bases aligning to TRBD1. CDR3 length: 12 residues. With 10 bases clipped from V and 2 bases from J, the junction kept 2 bases outside the gene matches. The CDR3 DNA reads as TGTGCCACAGGACAGGGCAATCAGCCCCAGCATTTT. Translating it yields CATGQGNQPQHF.

This clonotype was counted many times. The chain joins TRBV27 to TRBJ2-1, with D maybe TRBD2 (7 bases). Looked up from germline, CDR1 is MNHEY and CDR2 is SMNVEV (reference sequence). Trimming took 5 bases from V and 3 from J, leaving 20 bases between them. The CDR3 is made up of 17 amino acids. CDR3 protein: CASSQSLGGAVYNEQFF. CDR3 bases: TGTGCCAGCAGTCAATCTTTGGGGGGGGCCGTCTACAATGAGCAGTTCTTC.

The chain is built from TRBV6-2 or TRBV6-3 and TRBJ1-2, with 7 nucleotides matching TRBD1. With 11 bases clipped from V and 0 bases from J, the junction kept 6 bases outside the gene matches. This CDR3 contains 13 residues. Germline values: CDR1 MNHEY, CDR2 SVGEGT. CDR3 DNA sequence: TGTGCCGGTCACGGGACAGCTAACTATGGCTACACCTTC. It translates to CAGHGTANYGYTF.

The gene calls are TRBV24-1 and TRBJ2-1, with TRBD1 matching over 8 bases. CDR1 and CDR2 from the germline V gene are KGHDR and SFDVKD. This CDR3 has 16 amino acids. After removal of 4 bases from V and 8 bases from J, the junction contained 12 bases not matched to a gene. CDR3 DNA: TGTGCCACCAGTGACGCTGGCAGGGGGCCAGGGTATGAGCAGTTCTTC. It codes for CATSDAGRGPGYEQFF.

This clonotype was counted ten times or more. The genes are TRBV7-2 and TRBJ2-3; D is undetermined. CDR1 SGHTA and CDR2 FQGNSA come from the germline V gene. CDR3 length: 15 residues. Trimming left V 0 bases short and J 1 base short, with 8 bases between. Here the CDR3 reads CASSLAKSGTDTQYF. The CDR3 DNA reads TGTGCCAGCAGCTTAGCCAAGTCTGGCACAGATACGCAGTATTTT.

This clonotype was seen only a few times. The chain links TRBV6-2 or TRBV6-3 to TRBJ2-7; weak D call: TRBD2 (5 bases). The germline V gene has CDR1 MNHEY and CDR2 SVGEGT. Trimming stripped 6 bases from V and 3 bases from J, with 9 bases between. The CDR3 sequence is 12 residues long. The CDR3 DNA follows: TGTGCCAGCAGCCGACGGGGCTACGAGCAGTACGTC. Translated: CASSRRGYEQYV.

V is TRBV5-1 and J is TRBJ2-5; 7 bases agree with TRBD2. This CDR3 is built from 13 residues. V lost 4 bases and J lost 2; bases outside the gene matches: 2. Germline-derived CDR1 and CDR2 are SGHRS and YFSETQ. The CDR3 DNA follows: TGCGCCAGCAGCGCGGGGGAACAAGAGACCCAGTACTTC. It is translated as CASSAGEQETQYF.

The chain recombines TRBV6-5 with TRBJ1-3; a weak D match, TRBD1 (5 bases). Trimming cost V 6 bases and J 0 bases, with 18 bases left between them. Germline assignment: CDR1 MNHEY and CDR2 SVGAGI. The CDR3 consists of 17 residues. The CDR3 DNA sequence: TGTGCCAGCAGCCACGGGACGGCTAAAAGCTCTGGAAACACCATATATTTT. Translated, it gives CASSHGTAKSSGNTIYF.

This clonotype has only a few counts. This chain joins TRBV6-5 and TRBJ2-7, with D possibly being TRBD2 (6 bases). V was shortened by 7 bases and J by 6 bases, with 10 bases between the two germline ends. The CDR3 runs to 11 residues. Germline V gives CDR1 MNHEY, CDR2 SVGAGI. CDR3 nucleotide sequence: TGTGCCAGCACGTCCGGGGGCGAGCAGTACGTC. It is translated as CASTSGGEQYV.

This clonotype was seen only a few times. J is TRBJ1-3 and V is TRBV6-6; D perhaps matches TRBD1 (5 bases). The CDR3 contains 19 residues. The V and J ends lost 0 bases and 1 base respectively, with 19 bases between them. Germline CDR1 is MNHNY and CDR2 is SVGAGI (reference sequence). CDR3 in amino acids: CASSYSPGLDTLSGNTIYF. Here the CDR3 DNA reads TGTGCCAGCAGTTACTCTCCGGGTTTGGACACTCTTTCTGGAAACACCATATATTTT.

This clonotype was picked up a small number of times. This chain uses TRBV10-3 with TRBJ2-7; D gene unclear. CDR1 ENHRY and CDR2 SYGVKD come from the germline V gene. This CDR3 comprises 13 residues. CDR3: CATGGQEIYEQYV. CDR3 bases: TGTGCGACCGGCGGTCAGGAGATCTACGAGCAGTACGTC.

This clonotype was counted between two and nine times. This CDR3 is CASSVYGEQFF. CDR3 sequence (DNA): TGTGCCAGCAGTGTCTATGGTGAGCAGTTCTTC. The V call is TRBV2, the J call TRBJ2-1, with D unclear. V lost 4 bases and J 9 bases, leaving 7 bases between the germline ends. Germline assignment: CDR1 SNHLY and CDR2 FYNNEI. This CDR3 spans 11 amino acids.

This clonotype was detected a few times. The genes are TRBV20-1 and TRBJ2-4, with D perhaps matching TRBD2 (5 bases). CDR3 length: 16 residues. The germline V gene has CDR1 DFQATT and CDR2 SNEGSKA (reference sequence). Trimming pared 5 bases from V and 1 base from J, leaving 18 bases between. CDR3 DNA: TGCAGTGCTCATTCGGGGTCCTCTGGGGCCAAAAACATTCAGTACTTC. Protein: CSAHSGSSGAKNIQYF.

The gene calls are TRBV2 and TRBJ2-5, with D unresolved. This CDR3 has 14 residues. Germline assignment: CDR1 SNHLY and CDR2 FYNNEI. V gave up 0 bases and J gave up 5 bases, with 10 bases separating them. The CDR3 reads CASSEAWSIETQYF. The DNA of the CDR3 is TGTGCCAGCAGTGAAGCTTGGAGCATCGAGACCCAGTACTTC.

This clonotype was seen a few times. J is TRBJ2-2 and V is TRBV4-3; 9 nucleotides agree with TRBD1. Unmatched junction bases numbered 7, after V lost 0 bases and J lost 5 bases. Germline assignment: CDR1 LGHNA and CDR2 YSLEER. The CDR3 loop spans 17 amino acids. CDR3 sequence (DNA): TGCGCCAGCAGCCAAGAACCGCCGGGACAGGGAACCGGGGAGCTGTTTTTT. It specifies CASSQEPPGQGTGELFF.